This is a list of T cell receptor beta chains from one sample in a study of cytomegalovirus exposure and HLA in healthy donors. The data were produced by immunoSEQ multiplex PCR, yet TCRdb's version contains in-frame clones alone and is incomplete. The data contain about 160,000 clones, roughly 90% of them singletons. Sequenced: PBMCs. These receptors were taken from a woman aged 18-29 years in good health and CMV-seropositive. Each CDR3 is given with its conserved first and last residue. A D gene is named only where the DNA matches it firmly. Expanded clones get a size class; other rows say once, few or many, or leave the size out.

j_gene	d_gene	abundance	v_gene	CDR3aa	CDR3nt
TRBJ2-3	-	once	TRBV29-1	CSNRGTRADTQYF	TGCTCAAATCGGGGGACGAGGGCAGATACGCAGTATTTT
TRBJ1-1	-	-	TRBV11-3	CASSLDQGSTEAFF	TGTGCCAGCAGCTTAGACCAGGGATCAACTGAAGCTTTCTTT
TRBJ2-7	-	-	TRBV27	CASSRQYSYEQYF	TGTGCCAGCAGTCGACAGTATTCCTACGAGCAGTACTTC
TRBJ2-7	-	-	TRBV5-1	CASSLAQGVYEQYF	TGCGCCAGCAGCTTGGCGCAGGGTGTGTACGAGCAGTACTTC
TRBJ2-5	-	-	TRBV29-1	CSVEDSLQETQYF	TGCAGCGTTGAGGACAGTCTTCAAGAGACCCAGTACTTC
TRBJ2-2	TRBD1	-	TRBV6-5	CASNSAGGSTGELFF	TGTGCCAGCAATTCGGCAGGGGGTTCCACCGGGGAGCTGTTTTTT
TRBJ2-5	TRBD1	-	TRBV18	CASSPPPEQGPQYF	TGTGCCAGCTCACCACCCCCCGAACAGGGGCCCCAGTACTTC
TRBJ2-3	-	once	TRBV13	CASSPVGPSTDTQYF	TGTGCCAGCAGCCCCGTGGGGCCTAGCACAGATACGCAGTATTTT
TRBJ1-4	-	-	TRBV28	CASNRDYLAEKLFF	TGTGCCAGCAATAGGGACTACCTGGCTGAAAAACTGTTTTTT
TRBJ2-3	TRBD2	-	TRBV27	CASSLSAGVSSQYF	TGTGCCAGCAGTTTATCGGCGGGAGTCTCATCGCAGTATTTT
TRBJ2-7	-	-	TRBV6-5	CASSRQPSSYEQYF	TGTGCCAGCTCAAGACAGCCGAGCTCCTACGAGCAGTACTTC
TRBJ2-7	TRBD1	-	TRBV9	CASSVAAQGAYEQYF	TGTGCCAGCAGCGTAGCGGCGCAGGGGGCCTACGAGCAGTACTTC
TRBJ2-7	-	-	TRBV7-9	CASSLAQLSPYEQYF	TGTGCCAGCAGCTTAGCGCAACTCTCCCCCTACGAGCAGTACTTC
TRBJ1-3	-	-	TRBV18	CASSIDLLSSGNTIYF	TGTGCCAGCTCAATAGATCTCCTGAGCTCTGGAAACACCATATATTTT
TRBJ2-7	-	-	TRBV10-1	CASSDTFTNEQYF	TGCGCCAGCAGTGATACATTTACCAACGAGCAGTACTTC
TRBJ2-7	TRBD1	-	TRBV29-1	CSVVRQGISYEQYF	TGCAGCGTTGTTCGACAGGGGATTTCCTACGAGCAGTACTTC